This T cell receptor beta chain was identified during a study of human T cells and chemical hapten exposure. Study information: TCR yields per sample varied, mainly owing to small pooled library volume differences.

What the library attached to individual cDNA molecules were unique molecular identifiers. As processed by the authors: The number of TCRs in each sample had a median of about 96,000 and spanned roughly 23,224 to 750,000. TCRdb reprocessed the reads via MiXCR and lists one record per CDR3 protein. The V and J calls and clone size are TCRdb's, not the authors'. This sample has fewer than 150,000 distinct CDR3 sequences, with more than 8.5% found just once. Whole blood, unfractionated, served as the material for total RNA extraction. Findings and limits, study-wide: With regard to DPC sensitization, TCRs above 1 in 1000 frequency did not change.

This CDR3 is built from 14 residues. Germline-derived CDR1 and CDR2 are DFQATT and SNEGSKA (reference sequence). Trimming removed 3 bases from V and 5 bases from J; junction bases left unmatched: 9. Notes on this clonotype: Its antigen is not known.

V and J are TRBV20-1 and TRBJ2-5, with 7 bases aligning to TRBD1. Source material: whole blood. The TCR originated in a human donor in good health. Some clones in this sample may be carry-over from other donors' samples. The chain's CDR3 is CSASTHRGTETQYF. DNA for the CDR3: TGCAGTGCTAGTACTCACAGGGGCACGGAGACCCAGTACTTC.